This is a list of T cell receptor beta chains from one sample in a study of CD8 T cells in ankylosing spondylitis. TCRdb re-derived calls from the 5' RACE reads in MiXCR, one entry per CDR3 protein. The repertoire holds 200,000 to 250,000 distinct CDR3 sequences, with roughly 10% as singletons. Sequencing was done on a sample of blood, either unsorted or a sorted T cell fraction (not recorded which). The receptors were gathered from a male donor with ankylosing spondylitis or in good health (not recorded which). The CDR3 runs from the conserved cysteine through the conserved F or W. D genes are given only for firm matches. Size tells how often a clone was seen (once, few, many) or the class of an expanded clone, and some rows leave it out.

TRBV12-3/TRBV12-4	NA	many	TRBJ2-3	TGTGCCAGCAGGGCCCCAAATTCAGGGACAGATACGCAGTATTTT	CASRAPNSGTDTQYF
TRBV2	NA	many	TRBJ2-3	TGTGCCAGCAGTGCCTCTGGGCCTTTGGGGGGAGATACGCAGTATTTT	CASSASGPLGGDTQYF
TRBV10-3	TRBD1	many	TRBJ1-5	TGTGCCATCAGTGTGGGACAGGGGGGTCAGCCCCAGCATTTT	CAISVGQGGQPQHF
TRBV12-3/TRBV12-4	TRBD1	many	TRBJ1-1	TGTGCCAGCAGTTTAGCTGGGACAGGGGTCGGCGGCACTGAAGCTTTCTTT	CASSLAGTGVGGTEAFF
TRBV7-6	NA	few	TRBJ2-7	TGTGCCAGCAGCTTGGGACAAGACAGCTCCTACGAGCAGTACTTC	CASSLGQDSSYEQYF
TRBV18	TRBD1	many	TRBJ2-3	TGTGCCAGCTCACCACGGACAGGGGGCGCAGGCACAGATACGCAGTATTTT	CASSPRTGGAGTDTQYF
TRBV6-1	TRBD1	many	TRBJ1-1	TGTGCCAGCAGAGACAGGGTTCCGGCTGAAGCTTTCTTT	CASRDRVPAEAFF
TRBV6-6	NA	many	TRBJ1-1	TGTGCCAGCAGTTCCCTGATGAACACTGAAGCTTTCTTT	CASSSLMNTEAFF
TRBV20-1	NA	few	TRBJ2-3	TGCAGTGCTAGAGCCCTGCCAGGGGGCACAGATACGCAGTATTTT	CSARALPGGTDTQYF
TRBV12-3/TRBV12-4	TRBD1	few	TRBJ1-2	TGTGCCAGCAGTTCCCAGGGAGGGGGCTTTAATGGCTACACCTTC	CASSSQGGGFNGYTF
TRBV12-3/TRBV12-4	NA	few	TRBJ2-1	TGTGCCAGCAGTCCTGCTAAGGGACTCAGTGAGCAGTTCTTC	CASSPAKGLSEQFF
TRBV2	TRBD1	NA	TRBJ1-1	TGTGCCAGCAGTGTATTACTACCGGGACAGAGCAGGGGGGCTTTCTTT	CASSVLLPGQSRGAFF
TRBV7-9	NA	many	TRBJ2-7	TGTGCCAGCAGCTTATGGCAAGGGGGCTACGAGCAGTACTTC	CASSLWQGGYEQYF
TRBV5-1	NA	many	TRBJ2-2	TGCGCCAGCAGCGGAGAGGGGAAAGGGGACACCGGGGAGCTGTTTTTT	CASSGEGKGDTGELFF